These 26 T cell receptor beta chains originate from one sample sequenced in a study of T cells in Graves' hyperthyroidism and ophthalmopathy. Regions amplified from RNA transcripts were the TCR beta CDR3 regions. RT-PCR in the first round (using the HTBI primer set) targeted the TCR CDR3. TCRdb fed the multiplex PCR reads into MiXCR, producing one record per CDR3 protein. The table lists about 46,000 distinct CDR3 sequences, around 48% of them singletons. The sample comprised peripheral blood or thyroid tissue (not recorded which). Every receptor here comes from a woman in her 50s with Graves' hyperthyroidism.

This chain uses TRBV20-1 with TRBJ2-5; 14 bases map to TRBD2. V lost 0 bases, J lost 5 bases, and 5 bases stayed unmatched. This CDR3 region has 16 residues. Germline CDR1 and CDR2: DFQATT and SNEGSKA (reference sequence). The CDR3 spells CSARDHRTSGRETQYF. CDR3 nucleotide sequence: TGCAGTGCTAGAGATCACCGGACTAGCGGGAGGGAGACCCAGTACTTC.

The rearrangement joins TRBV20-1 to TRBJ2-7, with 11 bases matching TRBD2. The CDR3 is made up of 15 amino acids. CDR1 is DFQATT, CDR2 SNEGSKA, per germline (reference sequence). V gave up 4 bases and J gave up 4 bases; unmatched junction bases: 9. CDR3 sequence (DNA): TGCAGTGCTATTGCCGGGACTAGCGGACTTTACGAGCAGTACTTC. Protein: CSAIAGTSGLYEQYF.

This clonotype showed up many times. The CDR3 protein is CASSQEMGRTDTQYF. CDR3 bases: TGTGCCAGCAGCCAAGAAATGGGACGCACAGATACGCAGTATTTT. J is TRBJ2-3 and V is TRBV3-2; the table's D call of TRBD1 was not tested on the DNA. TRBV3-2 has pseudogene status. The CDR3 totals 15 residues.

A note on this clonotype: The junction shows a germline mismatch at one end, possibly a read error. The V gene is TRBV24-1, the J gene TRBJ2-7; the D gene is possibly TRBD1 (5 bases). In germline, CDR1 is KGHDR, CDR2 SFDVKD. The CDR3 is 14 residues long. CDR3 residues: CATSDSDSSYEQDF. The CDR3 bases are TGTGCCACCAGTGACTCAGACAGCTCCTACGAGCAGGACTTC.

The rearrangement joins TRBV10-3 to TRBJ2-5; 8 bases fit TRBD2. The CDR3 has 14 residues. Trimming removed 2 bases from V and 5 bases from J; junction bases left unmatched: 4. CDR1 is ENHRY and CDR2 is SYGVKD in the germline V gene. CDR3 in amino acids: CAISEGAGAETQYF. For the CDR3, the DNA is TGTGCCATCAGTGAGGGAGCGGGAGCTGAGACCCAGTACTTC.

This clonotype came up many times. The rearrangement joins TRBV20-1 to TRBJ1-2, with D hard to call. Germline lookup yields CDR1 DFQATT and CDR2 SNEGSKA (reference sequence). The V end was cut by 2 bases, the J end by 0 bases, with 10 bases between. The CDR3 sequence is 14 residues long. CDR3 nucleotide sequence: TGCAGTGCTAGATTGGTGGGAACTAACTATGGCTACACCTTC. Its translation is CSARLVGTNYGYTF.

This clonotype was seen a handful of times. The chain couples TRBV2 to TRBJ1-1; D call uncertain. The germline V and J ends were trimmed by 0 bases and 3 bases, with 11 bases remaining between them. This CDR3 has 15 amino acids. CDR1 SNHLY and CDR2 FYNNEI come from the germline V gene. This chain's CDR3 is CASSEAAPGHTEAFF. The CDR3 nucleotides read TGTGCCAGCAGTGAAGCGGCGCCCGGACACACTGAAGCTTTCTTT. The full variable domain, rest sourced from reference TRBV2 and TRBJ1-1, is EPEVTQTPSHQVTQMGQEVILRCVPISNHLYFYWYRQILGQKVEFLVSFYNNEISEKSEIFDDQFSVERPDGSNFTLKIRSTKLEDSAMYFCASSEAAPGHTEAFFGQGTRLTVV.

In this sample, this clonotype turned up many times. V gene TRBV2 combines with J gene TRBJ1-1; the D is unclear. Looked up from germline, CDR1 is SNHLY and CDR2 is FYNNEI. This CDR3 is built from 13 residues. V was shortened by 7 bases and J by 0 bases, with 9 bases between the two germline ends. CDR3 in amino acids: CASNSLMNTEAFF. Here the CDR3 DNA reads TGTGCCAGCAACAGCCTCATGAACACTGAAGCTTTCTTT.

Regarding this clonotype: At one end, the junction sequence differs from germline, possibly due to a read error. The rearrangement uses TRBV7-6 and TRBJ2-6; 9 nucleotides align to TRBD1. CDR3 length: 19 residues. From germline, CDR1 is SGHVS and CDR2 FNYEAQ. CDR3 DNA: TGTACCAGCAGCTTTCCCCCGGGACAGGGCGCCTCTGGGGCCAACGTCCTGACTTTC. As protein: CTSSFPPGQGASGANVLTF. Complete variable domain (other parts from reference TRBV7-6 and TRBJ2-6): GAGVSQSPRYKVTKRGQDVALRCDPISGHVSLYWYRQALGQGPEFLTYFNYEAQQDKSGLPNDRFSAERPEGSISTLTIQRTEQRDSAMYRCTSSFPPGQGASGANVLTFGAGSRLTVL.

As to this clonotype: The CDR3 ends on some other residue instead of the conserved phenylalanine or tryptophan, so this is likely a read error. It is unclear where the CDR3 begins or ends on the DNA, so no DNA is shown, and the CDR3 is as TCRdb lists it. The chain recombines TRBV12-3 or TRBV12-4 with TRBJ2-5; the table gives TRBD1 as D, unverified against the DNA. The CDR3 spans 16 residues, counting both ends. The CDR3 sequence: CASSAKQVTNDYTFGS.

The chain uses TRBV18 and TRBJ1-3; D ambiguous. V lost 4 bases, J lost 0 bases, and 7 bases lay in between. CDR3 length: 14 amino acids. Germline V CDR1 and CDR2: KGHSH, LQKENI. CDR3 nucleotides: TGTGCCAGCTCACTCCCAGACTCTGGAAACACCATATATTTT. Protein: CASSLPDSGNTIYF.

Turning to this clonotype: Germline and junction disagree at one end, which may indicate a read error. The chain recombines TRBV20-1 with TRBJ2-7, with TRBD2 matching over 12 bases. Germline assignment: CDR1 DFQATT and CDR2 SNEGSKA (reference sequence). The CDR3 extends over 15 amino acids. CDR3 coding DNA: TGCGGTGCTAGTGGACTAGCGGGAACAACCTACGAGCAGTACTTC. It codes for CGASGLAGTTYEQYF.

This clonotype appeared once. The V call is TRBV10-3, the J call TRBJ2-7, with D possibly TRBD1 on 6 matching bases. V gave up 6 bases and J gave up 2 bases, with 11 bases separating them. This CDR3 comprises 13 residues. Germline values: CDR1 ENHRY, CDR2 SYGVKD. The CDR3 reads CAIRQGQAYEQYF. For the CDR3, the DNA is TGTGCCATCAGGCAGGGGCAAGCCTACGAGCAGTACTTC.

The V call is TRBV5-5, the J call TRBJ1-5, with D maybe TRBD1 (5 bases). Trimming took 6 bases from V and 6 from J, leaving 16 bases between them. The CDR3 covers 14 residues. Germline-derived CDR1 and CDR2 are SGHKS and YYEKEE (reference sequence). CDR3 sequence: CASTPFGAGQPQHF. The DNA of the CDR3 is TGTGCCAGCACCCCCTTTGGGGCGGGTCAGCCCCAGCATTTT.

This clonotype came up many times. The rearrangement joins TRBV6-1 to TRBJ1-1; perhaps TRBD1 as D (5 bases). The CDR3 has 13 residues. Deletions cut 2 bases from V and 7 bases from J, with 11 bases between. Per germline, CDR1 MNHNS and CDR2 SASEGT. The CDR3 loop reads CASSEQRGSEAFF. The CDR3 DNA sequence: TGTGCCAGCAGTGAACAAAGGGGTAGTGAAGCTTTCTTT.

This clonotype was picked up many times. The chain employs TRBV24-1 and TRBJ2-7, with 8 nucleotides matching TRBD2. The CDR3 covers 15 residues. CDR1 is KGHDR, CDR2 SFDVKD, per germline. V gave up 1 base and J gave up 6 bases; unmatched junction bases: 7. CDR3 in DNA: TGTGCCACCAGTGATTTCCAAGCGGGAGTGTCCGAGCAGTACTTC. Translation gives CATSDFQAGVSEQYF.

The chain is built from TRBV20-1 and TRBJ1-2; no clear D gene. In germline, CDR1 is DFQATT, CDR2 SNEGSKA (reference sequence). The CDR3 is 14 residues long. V was cut by 3 bases and J by 7 bases, with 18 bases left in between. CDR3 residues: CSARIPEILLGYTF. CDR3 DNA sequence: TGCAGTGCTAGGATCCCCGAGATCCTACTTGGCTACACCTTC.

Details on this clonotype: This may be a read error, as it is one base from a much larger clone. The chain couples TRBV28 to TRBJ2-7; possible D gene TRBD1, 5 bases. The V end was cut by 2 bases, the J end by 12 bases, with 23 bases between. Germline V gene sequence: CDR1 MDHEN, CDR2 SYDVKM. The CDR3 covers 15 residues. The CDR3 DNA reads TGTGCCAGCAGTTTACAGTCGGACACCTTATTGAAGCGGTACTTC. Amino acid sequence: CASSLQSDTLLKRYF.

The sample holds many counts of this clonotype. V usage is TRBV10-1 and J usage is TRBJ2-7; no clear D gene. Germline V CDR1 and CDR2: WNHNN, SYGVQD (reference sequence). Trimming pared 4 bases from V and 7 bases from J, leaving 17 bases between. This CDR3 is 14 amino acids long. Here the CDR3 DNA reads TGCGCCAGCAGTGTACTCCTAGATGTGGGAGAGCAGTACTTC. It specifies CASSVLLDVGEQYF.

This clonotype was seen just once. A junction end diverges from the germline sequence, so it may reflect a read error. The rearrangement uses TRBV7-2 and TRBJ2-7; 9 bases match TRBD2. This CDR3 contains 15 residues. Germline V gives CDR1 SGHTA, CDR2 FQGNSA. CDR3 bases: TGTGCTAGCAGCTTAGAGCTAGCGGGGACCTACGGGCAGTACTTC. Translation gives CASSLELAGTYGQYF.

The V gene is TRBV2, the J gene TRBJ1-4; 9 bases line up with TRBD1. V shed 4 bases, J shed 7 bases, and the junction held 1 base outside the gene matches. The CDR3 has 13 residues. The germline V gene has CDR1 SNHLY and CDR2 FYNNEI. CDR3: CASSGTGVEKLFF. The CDR3 coding sequence is TGTGCCAGCAGTGGGACAGGGGTTGAAAAACTGTTTTTT.

The table lists this clonotype with many counts. The chain links TRBV20-1 to TRBJ2-5, with D possibly matching TRBD2 (6 bases). CDR1 is DFQATT and CDR2 is SNEGSKA in the germline V gene (reference sequence). The CDR3 length is 16 residues. The ends were cut back, 1 base at V and 5 bases at J, with 20 bases in the middle. CDR3 sequence: CSARAGRRTALETQYF. The CDR3 DNA is TGCAGTGCTAGAGCTGGGAGGCGGACTGCATTGGAGACCCAGTACTTC.

The chain recombines TRBV7-9 with TRBJ1-2, with unresolved D. CDR1 SEHNR and CDR2 FQNEAQ come from the germline V gene (reference sequence). V dropped 7 bases and J dropped 10 bases, with 16 bases sitting between them. This CDR3 has 12 amino acids. CDR3 protein: CASTPGQHNYTF. The CDR3 DNA reads as TGTGCCAGCACGCCGGGTCAGCATAACTACACCTTC.

This clonotype was counted ten times or more. The genes are TRBV24-1 and TRBJ2-2; D gene uncertain. V dropped 1 base and J dropped 6 bases, with 2 bases sitting between them. Per the germline V gene, CDR1 is KGHDR and CDR2 is SFDVKD. The CDR3 covers 12 residues. The CDR3 here is CATSDFPGELFF. Here the CDR3 DNA reads TGTGCCACCAGTGATTTCCCCGGGGAGCTGTTTTTT.

This chain links TRBV5-1 with TRBJ2-7, with 10 bases that match TRBD1. The CDR3 runs 13 residues. V lost 0 bases to trimming and J lost 6 bases; unmatched junction nucleotides: 0. Per the germline V gene, CDR1 is SGHRS and CDR2 is YFSETQ. The CDR3 sequence is CASSLGTGGEQYF. CDR3 nucleotide sequence: TGCGCCAGCAGCTTGGGGACAGGGGGCGAGCAGTACTTC.

V and J are TRBV29-1 and TRBJ2-3; TRBD2 might be the D (6 bases). Trimming removed 4 bases at V and 6 bases at J, with 8 bases between. The CDR3 loop spans 11 amino acids. Germline V gene sequence: CDR1 SQVTM, CDR2 ANQGSEA. The CDR3 DNA follows: TGCAGCGTTGGGGGGAGGGATACGCAGTATTTT. It specifies CSVGGRDTQYF.